This T cell receptor beta chain was found in a study of T cell responses to AZD1222 COVID-19 vaccine. The CDR3 consists of 12 residues. With V trimmed by 6 bases and J by 9 bases, 4 bases remained unmatched. Germline V gene sequence: CDR1 MNHEY, CDR2 SVGEGT. Clones were sequenced by immunoSEQ multiplex PCR, and TCRdb holds only the in-frame ones, with some missing. The sample includes fewer than 50,000 clones, 90% of them seen just once. The chain has TRBV6-2 or TRBV6-3 and TRBJ2-5; 10 nucleotides match TRBD1. The sequence was collected from an adult who received the AZD1222 COVID-19 vaccine. The sequencing used peripheral blood, collected 28 days after the second AZD1222 dose. The CDR3 region has the DNA TGTGCCAGCAGCTCGGACAGGGGGGCCCAGTACTTC. Amino acids: CASSSDRGAQYF.